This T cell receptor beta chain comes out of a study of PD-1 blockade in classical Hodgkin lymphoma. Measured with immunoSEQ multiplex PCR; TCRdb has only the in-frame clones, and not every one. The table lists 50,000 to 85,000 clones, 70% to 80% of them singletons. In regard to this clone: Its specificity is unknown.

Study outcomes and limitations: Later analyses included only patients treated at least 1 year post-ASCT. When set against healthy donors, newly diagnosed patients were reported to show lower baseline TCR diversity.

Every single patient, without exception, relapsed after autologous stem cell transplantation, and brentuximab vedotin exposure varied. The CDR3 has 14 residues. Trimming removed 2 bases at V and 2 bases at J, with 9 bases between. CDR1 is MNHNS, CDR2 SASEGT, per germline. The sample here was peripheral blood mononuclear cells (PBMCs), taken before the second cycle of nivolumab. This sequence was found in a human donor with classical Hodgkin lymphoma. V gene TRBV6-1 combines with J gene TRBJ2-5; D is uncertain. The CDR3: CASSEQPDQETQYF. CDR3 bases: TGTGCCAGCAGTGAACAGCCAGATCAAGAGACCCAGTACTTC.